These 5 T cell receptor beta chains originate from one sample sequenced in a study of identifying expanded T cells in peripheral blood. Sequencing was performed with immunoSEQ multiplex PCR; in TCRdb, only in-frame clones are kept and a portion is missing. Altogether some 97,000 clones are present, approximately 88% being singletons, with the ten largest covering less than 7%. Source material: blood. The origin of the receptors is a person aged 18-70 years in good health.

This chain joins TRBV5-1 and TRBJ2-7; D is possibly TRBD2 (5 bases). The germline CDR1 and CDR2 sequences are SGHRS and YFSETQ. This CDR3 spans 14 amino acids. Trimming pared 6 bases from V and 6 bases from J, leaving 19 bases between. DNA of the CDR3: TGCGCCAGCAAAGACTCCGCACGAGGGTCCGAGCAGTACTTC. Its protein product is CASKDSARGSEQYF.

J is TRBJ2-1 and V is TRBV10-3; weak D call: TRBD1 (5 bases). The CDR3 extends over 13 amino acids. Germline-derived CDR1 and CDR2 are ENHRY and SYGVKD. V lost 9 bases and J 1 base, leaving 10 bases between the germline ends. CDR3 loop: CAISQGSYNEQFF. The CDR3 nucleotides read TGTGCCATAAGTCAGGGTTCCTACAATGAGCAGTTCTTC.

V and J are TRBV12-5 and TRBJ1-1; D is ambiguous. V was clipped by 6 bases and J by 4 bases, with 9 bases between them. The CDR3 is 12 residues long. Germline V lookup: CDR1 LGHNT, CDR2 FRNRAP. CDR3 bases: TGTGCTAGTGGGCAGAGTTCCACTGAAGCTTTCTTT. Residues: CASGQSSTEAFF.

This clone showed up just a few times. The gene calls are TRBV6-6 and TRBJ1-2, with a weak D call TRBD1 (5 bases). This CDR3 has 15 residues. Trimming pared 0 bases from V and 2 bases from J, leaving 10 bases between. Germline V gene data show CDR1 as MNHNY and CDR2 as SVGAGI (reference sequence). As DNA, the CDR3 is TGTGCCAGCAGTTACTCCCAGGGACGGAACTATGGCTACACCTTC. This translates into CASSYSQGRNYGYTF.

The chain is built from TRBV7-2 and TRBJ1-5; D might be TRBD1 (5 bases). Trimming took off 1 base at V and 0 bases at J, with 7 bases between the two ends. This CDR3 is 15 amino acids long. Germline assignment: CDR1 SGHTA and CDR2 FQGNSA. The CDR3 DNA is TGTGCCAGCAGCTTAGGACAGATTAGCAATCAGCCCCAGCATTTT. Its translation is CASSLGQISNQPQHF.